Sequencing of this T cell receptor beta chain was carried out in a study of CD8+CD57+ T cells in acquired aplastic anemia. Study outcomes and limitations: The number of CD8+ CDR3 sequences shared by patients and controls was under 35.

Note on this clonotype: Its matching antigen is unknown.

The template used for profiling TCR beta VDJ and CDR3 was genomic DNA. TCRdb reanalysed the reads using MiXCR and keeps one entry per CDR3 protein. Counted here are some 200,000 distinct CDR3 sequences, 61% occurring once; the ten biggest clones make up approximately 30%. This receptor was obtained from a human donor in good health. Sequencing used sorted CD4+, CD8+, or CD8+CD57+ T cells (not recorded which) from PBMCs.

CDR3: CASSLVVRGDEQYF. The CDR3 region has the DNA TGTGCCAGCAGCTTAGTCGTCCGGGGGGACGAGCAGTACTTC. This rearrangement joins TRBV7-2 to TRBJ2-7; 7 bases agree with TRBD2. J lost 5 bases, V lost 1 base, and 5 bases had no gene match. The CDR3 is 14 amino acids. Germline V gene lookup returns CDR1 SGHTA and CDR2 FQGNSA.